The clone carrying this TCR beta chain turned up a few times. The record originates from a study of T cells in Graves' hyperthyroidism and ophthalmopathy. Using RNA transcripts as the source, TCR beta CDR3 regions were amplified. A first-round RT-PCR of the TCR CDR3 used the HTBI primer set. TCRdb ran MiXCR on the multiplex PCR reads and lists one entry per CDR3 protein. The sample includes 250,000 to 300,000 distinct CDR3 sequences, roughly 19% seen only once; the top ten take 35% to 40%. The germline V gene has CDR1 SGHRS and CDR2 YFSETQ. Trimming removed 4 bases at V and 6 bases at J, with 14 bases between. The CDR3 sequence is 14 residues long.

The TCR originated in a man between 45 and 60 years old with Graves' ophthalmopathy. The source material was blood. The chain is built from TRBV5-1 and TRBJ1-5; possible D gene TRBD1, 6 bases. Here the CDR3 DNA reads TGCGCCAGCAGCCCGGTTGGGGGCGTTCAGCCCCAGCATTTT. Protein sequence: CASSPVGGVQPQHF. The complete variable domain, with remaining parts taken from reference TRBV5-1 and TRBJ1-5, reads KAGVTQTPRYLIKTRGQQVTLSCSPISGHRSVSWYQQTPGQGLQFLFEYFSETQRNKGNFPGRFSGRQFSNSRSEMNVSTLELGDSALYLCASSPVGGVQPQHFGDGTRLSIL.